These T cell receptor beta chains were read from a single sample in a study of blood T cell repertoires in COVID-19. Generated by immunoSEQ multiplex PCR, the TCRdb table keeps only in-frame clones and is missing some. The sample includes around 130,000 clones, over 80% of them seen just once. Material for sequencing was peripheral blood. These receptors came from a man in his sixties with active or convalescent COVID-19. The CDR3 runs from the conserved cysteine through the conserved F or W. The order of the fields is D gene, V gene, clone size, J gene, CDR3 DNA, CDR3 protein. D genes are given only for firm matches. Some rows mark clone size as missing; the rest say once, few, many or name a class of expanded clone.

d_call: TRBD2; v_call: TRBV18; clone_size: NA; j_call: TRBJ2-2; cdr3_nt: TGTGCCAGCTCACCACGGTCCAAGGCGGGAGCGGGGAACACCGGGGAGCTGTTTTTT; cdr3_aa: CASSPRSKAGAGNTGELFF
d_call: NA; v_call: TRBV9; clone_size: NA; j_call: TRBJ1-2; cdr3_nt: TGTGCCAGCAGCCCTGACCTACTAAATGTCTATGGCTACACCTTC; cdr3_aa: CASSPDLLNVYGYTF
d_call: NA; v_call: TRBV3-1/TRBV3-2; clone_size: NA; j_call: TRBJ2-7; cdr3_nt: TGTGCCAGCAGCCGCCTGACAGCCTCCTACGAGCAGTACTTC; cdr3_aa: CASSRLTASYEQYF
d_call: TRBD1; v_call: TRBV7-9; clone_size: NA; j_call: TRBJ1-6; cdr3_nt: TGTGCCAGCAGCCGGACAGGGGATCATTCACCCCTCCACTTT; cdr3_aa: CASSRTGDHSPLHF
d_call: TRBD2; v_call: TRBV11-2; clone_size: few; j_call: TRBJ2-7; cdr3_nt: TGTGCCAGCAGCTTAGGCGGGAGCAGCTCCTACGAGCAGTACTTC; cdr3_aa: CASSLGGSSSYEQYF
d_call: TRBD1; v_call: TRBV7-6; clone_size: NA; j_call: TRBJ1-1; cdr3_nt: TGTGCCAGCAGCTTAGGCGGGACAGGGGGCACTGAAGCTTTCTTT; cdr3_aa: CASSLGGTGGTEAFF
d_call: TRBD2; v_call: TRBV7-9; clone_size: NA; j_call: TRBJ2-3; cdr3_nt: TGTGCCAGCAGCCCGCTTGGGAGCGGGAAGTCAGATACGCAGTATTTT; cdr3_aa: CASSPLGSGKSDTQYF
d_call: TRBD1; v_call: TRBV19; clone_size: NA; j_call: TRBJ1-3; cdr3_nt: TGTGCCACCCGGACAGGGGAAGGAAACACCATATATTTT; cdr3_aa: CATRTGEGNTIYF
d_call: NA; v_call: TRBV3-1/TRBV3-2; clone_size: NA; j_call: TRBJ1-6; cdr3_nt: TGTGCCAGCAGCCAGGGGGACTTGAGAAATTCACCCCTCCACTTT; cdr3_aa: CASSQGDLRNSPLHF
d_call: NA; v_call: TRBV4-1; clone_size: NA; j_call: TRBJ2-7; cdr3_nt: TGCGCCAGCAGCCAAGATTCTTCGACAGCGCCCTACGAGCAGTACTTC; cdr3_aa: CASSQDSSTAPYEQYF
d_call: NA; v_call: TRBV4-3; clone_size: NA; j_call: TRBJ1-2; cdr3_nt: TGCGCCAGCAGCCAAGAACTGCAGGGAGGCTACACCTTC; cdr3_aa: CASSQELQGGYTF
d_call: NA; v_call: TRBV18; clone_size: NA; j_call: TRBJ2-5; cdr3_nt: TGTGCCAGCTCACCATCTCAGGAGGGGACCCAGTACTTC; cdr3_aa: CASSPSQEGTQYF
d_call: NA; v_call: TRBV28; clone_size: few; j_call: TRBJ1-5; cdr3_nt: TGTGCCAGCAGTTCCGACAGGACTCGATTATCGCCCCAGCATTTT; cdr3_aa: CASSSDRTRLSPQHF
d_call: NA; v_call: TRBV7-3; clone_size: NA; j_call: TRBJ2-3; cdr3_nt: TGTGCCAGCAGCCCGAGCGGGAAGGGGGCAGATACGCAGTATTTT; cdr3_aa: CASSPSGKGADTQYF
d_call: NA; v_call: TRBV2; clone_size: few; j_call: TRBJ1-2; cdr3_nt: TGTGCCAGCATTGCGCGCATATCAATCCGAGGCTACACCTTC; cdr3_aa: CASIARISIRGYTF
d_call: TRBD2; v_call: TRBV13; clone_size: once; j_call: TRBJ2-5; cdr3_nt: TGTGCCAGCAGCTTAAGAGGACTAGGGGAGACCCAGTACTTC; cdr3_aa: CASSLRGLGETQYF
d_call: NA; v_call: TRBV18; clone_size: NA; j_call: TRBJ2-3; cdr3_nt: TGTGCCAGCTCCCCCGAGACAGATACGCAGTATTTT; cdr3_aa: CASSPETDTQYF
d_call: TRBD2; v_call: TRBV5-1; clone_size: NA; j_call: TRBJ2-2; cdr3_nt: TGCGCCAGCAGCCCCGGGACTAGCGGGATTCCCGGGGAGCTGTTTTTT; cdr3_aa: CASSPGTSGIPGELFF
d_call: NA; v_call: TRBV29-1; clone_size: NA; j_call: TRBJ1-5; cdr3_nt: TGCAGCGTCGGGGGTGACCAGCCCCAGCATTTT; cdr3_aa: CSVGGDQPQHF
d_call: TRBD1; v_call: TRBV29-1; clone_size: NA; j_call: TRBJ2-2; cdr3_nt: TGCAGCGCCCGTACCGGGACAGGGGGAACCGGGGAGCTGTTTTTT; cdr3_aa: CSARTGTGGTGELFF
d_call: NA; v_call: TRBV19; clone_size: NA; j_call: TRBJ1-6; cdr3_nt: TGTGCCAGTAGTATAGCGCCGGCGGCACCCCTCCACTTT; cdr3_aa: CASSIAPAAPLHF
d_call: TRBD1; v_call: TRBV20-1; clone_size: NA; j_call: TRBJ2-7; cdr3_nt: TGCAGTGCTAGTGCTGGACAGGGCGCGAAAGAGCAGTACTTC; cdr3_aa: CSASAGQGAKEQYF
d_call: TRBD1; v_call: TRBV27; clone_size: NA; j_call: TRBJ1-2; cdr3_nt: TGTGCCAGCAGTACGACAGGGAACTATGGCTACACCTTC; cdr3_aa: CASSTTGNYGYTF
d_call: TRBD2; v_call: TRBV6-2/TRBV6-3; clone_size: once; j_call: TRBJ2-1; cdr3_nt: TGTGCCAGCAGTTACGTACTAGCGGGAGTAAATATTGAGCAGTTCTTC; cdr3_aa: CASSYVLAGVNIEQFF
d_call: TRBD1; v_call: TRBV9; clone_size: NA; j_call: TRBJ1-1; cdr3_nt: TGTGCCAGCAGCGAGGGGGGACAGCCTAACACTGAAGCTTTCTTT; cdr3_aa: CASSEGGQPNTEAFF
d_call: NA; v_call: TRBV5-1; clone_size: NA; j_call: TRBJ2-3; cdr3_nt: TGCGCCAGCAGCTTGGACACCACAGATACGCAGTATTTT; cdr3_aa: CASSLDTTDTQYF
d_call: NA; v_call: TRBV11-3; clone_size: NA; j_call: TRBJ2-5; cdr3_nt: TGTGCCAGCAGCTTAGACAGGACTCAAGAGACCCAGTACTTC; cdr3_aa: CASSLDRTQETQYF
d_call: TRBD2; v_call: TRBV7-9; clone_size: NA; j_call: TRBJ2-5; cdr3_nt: TGTGCCAGCAGCTTAACTAGCGGGTCTCAAGAGACCCAGTACTTC; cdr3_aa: CASSLTSGSQETQYF
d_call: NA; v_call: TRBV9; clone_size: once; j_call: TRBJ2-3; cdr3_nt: TGTGCCAGCAGCGCGTCCACAGAGTTCCGCACAGATACGCAGTATTTT; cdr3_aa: CASSASTEFRTDTQYF
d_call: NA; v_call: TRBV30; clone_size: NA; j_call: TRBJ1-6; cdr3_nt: TGTGCCTGGAGTTTCGCGGGGGATTCACCCCTCCACTTT; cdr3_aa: CAWSFAGDSPLHF
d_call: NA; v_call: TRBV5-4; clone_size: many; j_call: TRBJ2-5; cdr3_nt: TGTGCCAGCGGCGACTCGTGGGAGACCCAGTACTTC; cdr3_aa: CASGDSWETQYF
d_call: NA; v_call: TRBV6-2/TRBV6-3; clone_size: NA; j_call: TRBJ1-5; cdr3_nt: TGTGCCAGCAGTTACTCAGGGGTCGGGGGACAGCCCCAGCATTTT; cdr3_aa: CASSYSGVGGQPQHF
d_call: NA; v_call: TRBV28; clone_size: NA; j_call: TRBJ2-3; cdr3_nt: TGTGCCAGCAGTAAGAGAACAGGGAACGTAGCAGATACGCAGTATTTT; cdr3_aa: CASSKRTGNVADTQYF
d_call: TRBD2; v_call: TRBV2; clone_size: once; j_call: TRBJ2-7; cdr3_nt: TGTGCCAGCAGGTATCAGCGGGAGTCGGGCGAGCAGTACTTC; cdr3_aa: CASRYQRESGEQYF
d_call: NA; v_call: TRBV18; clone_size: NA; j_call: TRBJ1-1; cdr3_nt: TGTGCCAGCTCCCTAATGGGGGGGCAGGAGAACACTGAAGCTTTCTTT; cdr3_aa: CASSLMGGQENTEAFF
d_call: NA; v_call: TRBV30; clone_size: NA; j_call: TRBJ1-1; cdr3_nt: TGTGCCTGGAGTGGACAGAGCCGCACTGAAGCTTTCTTT; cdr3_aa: CAWSGQSRTEAFF
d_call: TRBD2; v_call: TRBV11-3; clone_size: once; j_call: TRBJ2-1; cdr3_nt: TGTGCCAGCAGCTTAATCGAACGAGCGGGAGAGTCAAATGAGCAGTTCTTC; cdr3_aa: CASSLIERAGESNEQFF
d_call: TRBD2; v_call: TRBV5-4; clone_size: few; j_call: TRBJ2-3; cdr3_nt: TGTGCCAGCAGCTTGGGACTAGCCACAGATACGCAGTATTTT; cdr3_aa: CASSLGLATDTQYF
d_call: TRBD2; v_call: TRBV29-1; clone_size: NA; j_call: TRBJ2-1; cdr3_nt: TGCAGCGTTGGTCCGGGACTAGCGGGAGAAGGTCAGTTCTTC; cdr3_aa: CSVGPGLAGEGQFF
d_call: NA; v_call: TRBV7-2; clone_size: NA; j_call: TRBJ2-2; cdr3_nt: TGTGCCAGCAGCTTAGCCTCCCTTGCGGGGAACAAATTGTTTAAGAACACCGGGGAGCTGTTTTTT; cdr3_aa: CASSLASLAGNKLFKNTGELFF
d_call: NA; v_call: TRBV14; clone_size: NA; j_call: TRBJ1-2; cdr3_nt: TGTGCCAGCAGCCAAGACGTCGGCGGGAGCGGAACGTATGGCTACACCTTC; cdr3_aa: CASSQDVGGSGTYGYTF
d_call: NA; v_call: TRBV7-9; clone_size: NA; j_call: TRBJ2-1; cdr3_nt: TGTGCCAGCAGCTTATGGACAGCCCGACTAGCTGTAAGCAATGAGCAGTTCTTC; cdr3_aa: CASSLWTARLAVSNEQFF
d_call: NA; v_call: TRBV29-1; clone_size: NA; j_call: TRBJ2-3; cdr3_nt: TGCAGCGCTGTGGAGGATACGCAGTATTTT; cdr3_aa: CSAVEDTQYF
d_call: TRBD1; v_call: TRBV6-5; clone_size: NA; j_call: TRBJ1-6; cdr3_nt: TGTGCCAGTAAGGAGGGACAGCTTTATAATTCACCCCTCCACTTT; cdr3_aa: CASKEGQLYNSPLHF